What follows is one TCR beta chain and its context. The data originate from a study of identical twins. Each CDR3 protein gets one entry after TCRdb re-called the 5' RACE reads with MiXCR. The sample has about 660,000 distinct CDR3 sequences; 8.6% are singletons. From germline, CDR1 is SEHNR and CDR2 FQNEAQ (reference sequence). Trimming shortened V by 1 base and J by 3 bases, and 9 bases separated the two germline ends. The CDR3 is 14 amino acids. This sample also belongs to another study, concerning yellow fever vaccine responses in identical twins.

This chain joins TRBV7-9 and TRBJ1-1; D remains unclear. Specimen: PBMCs. This clonotype was sampled from a woman aged 18-30 years in good health. CDR3 sequence (DNA): TGTGCCAGCAGCTTAGGGGGTATGCACACTGAAGCTTTCTTT. Protein product: CASSLGGMHTEAFF.